The 13 T cell receptor beta chains presented below share a single source sample, sequenced in a study of radiotherapy plus CTLA-4 blockade in lung cancer. Sequencing was performed with immunoSEQ multiplex PCR; in TCRdb, only in-frame clones are kept and a portion is missing. The sample shows about 87,000 clones, 85% to 90% of them seen only once. The sequencing used peripheral blood, collected from a patient treated with radiotherapy plus ipilimumab. The receptors here all came from a human donor with non-small cell lung cancer that progressed on radiotherapy plus ipilimumab.

The rearrangement uses TRBV11-2 and TRBJ2-3; TRBD1 agrees at 12 bases. The CDR3 spans 18 residues. J gave up 5 bases and V 2 bases, and 11 bases lay outside the gene matches. Germline CDR1 and CDR2: SGHAT and FQNNGV. The CDR3 nucleotides read TGTGCCAGCAGCTTAAAGATTTTGGGACAGGGGGCTGGAGATACGCAGTATTTT. Protein product: CASSLKILGQGAGDTQYF.

This clone was recorded once. The genes are TRBV30 and TRBJ2-5; D is perhaps TRBD1 or TRBD2 (5 bases each). Trimming cost V 3 bases and J 2 bases, with 16 bases left between them. CDR1 is GTSNPN and CDR2 is SVGIG in the germline V gene (reference sequence). This CDR3 contains 15 residues. DNA of the CDR3: TGTGCCTGGAGGGGATTAGGGGAGCCGCAAGAGACCCAGTACTTC. Protein: CAWRGLGEPQETQYF.

This clone was detected only once. The gene calls are TRBV4-2 and TRBJ1-6; weak D call: TRBD1 (6 bases). The CDR3 has 16 residues. Trimming shortened V by 2 bases and J by 9 bases, and 17 bases separated the two germline ends. Per germline, CDR1 LGHNA and CDR2 YNFKEQ. The CDR3 bases are TGTGCCAGCAGCCAAAGGACAGAATCCGCGTTTTCACCCCTCCACTTT. This encodes CASSQRTESAFSPLHF.

As to this clone: Sequence at one end of the junction differs from germline and may be a read error. Other DNA sequences of this sample code for an identical CDR3. V and J are TRBV27 and TRBJ1-2; TRBD1 matches at 9 bases. Germline V lookup: CDR1 MNHEY, CDR2 SMNVEV (reference sequence). CDR3 size: 14 residues. The CDR3 sequence: CASSRGQGNYGYTF. The CDR3 nucleotides read TGCGCCAGCAGTAGGGGACAGGGAAACTATGGCTACACCTTC.

The genes are TRBV7-8 and TRBJ2-3, with 10 bases matching TRBD2. The ends lost 4 bases at V and 5 bases at J; junction bases unmatched: 9. The CDR3 is made up of 16 amino acids. Germline V lookup: CDR1 SGHVS, CDR2 FQNEAQ. The CDR3 is CASSSRRLAGEDTQYF. The CDR3 region has the DNA TGTGCCAGCAGCTCCCGCCGGCTAGCGGGAGAAGATACGCAGTATTTT.

CDR3 in DNA: TGTGCCAGCAGGAGAGACGCCGAGGGCATTCAGTACTTC. It translates to CASRRDAEGIQYF. The chain recombines TRBV6-5 with TRBJ2-4; D may be TRBD2 (5 bases). Germline values: CDR1 MNHEY, CDR2 SVGAGI. This CDR3 has 13 residues. Deletions cut 6 bases from V and 9 bases from J, with 15 bases between.

V and J are TRBV14 and TRBJ2-7, with 7 bases matching TRBD1. This CDR3 has 14 residues. From germline, CDR1 is SGHDN and CDR2 FVKESK. Trimming took 2 bases from V and 2 from J; bases not matched to a gene: 3. The CDR3 is CASSQLTGPYEQYF. The CDR3 DNA follows: TGTGCCAGCAGCCAACTGACAGGGCCCTACGAGCAGTACTTC.

This chain uses TRBV6-6 with TRBJ1-5; D is unclear. Between the trimmed V and J ends, which lost 0 bases and 9 bases, there was a span of 9 bases. The CDR3 covers 13 residues. CDR1 MNHNY and CDR2 SVGAGI come from the germline V gene (reference sequence). The chain's CDR3 is CASSYSGARPQHF. The CDR3 DNA reads TGTGCCAGCAGTTACTCGGGTGCGCGGCCCCAGCATTTT.

This chain links TRBV5-1 with TRBJ2-2, with 9 nucleotides matching TRBD1. The CDR3 runs to 16 residues. The germline V gene has CDR1 SGHRS and CDR2 YFSETQ. The V and J ends lost 4 bases and 2 bases, in that order; junction bases with no gene match: 6. This CDR3 is CASSIRTGVNTGELFF. The DNA for the CDR3 is TGCGCCAGCAGCATACGGACAGGGGTAAACACCGGGGAGCTGTTTTTT.

This clone was recorded only once. The rearrangement uses TRBV28 and TRBJ2-7; TRBD1 matches 10 bases. The CDR3 is 15 amino acids. CDR1 is MDHEN, CDR2 SYDVKM, per germline. The ends lost 5 bases at V and 1 base at J; junction bases unmatched: 5. In DNA form, the CDR3 reads TGTGCCAGCAGTGATGACAGGGGGCTTTCCTACGAGCAGTACTTC. This gives the protein CASSDDRGLSYEQYF.

The V gene is TRBV6-5, the J gene TRBJ1-2; D possibly corresponds to TRBD1 (6 bases). The V gene lost 6 bases and the J gene lost 4 bases, with 18 bases spanning the gap. Germline V gene data show CDR1 as MNHEY and CDR2 as SVGAGI. The CDR3 has 15 amino acids. The CDR3 DNA sequence: TGTGCCAGCAGCCGGGACATCGTTTCTTTCTATGGCTACACCTTC. This encodes CASSRDIVSFYGYTF.

The chain employs TRBV5-1 and TRBJ2-3, with D possibly called TRBD1 or TRBD2 (5 bases each). The V gene lost 1 base and the J gene lost 0 bases, with 9 bases spanning the gap. The CDR3 is made up of 15 amino acids. Germline V gene data show CDR1 as SGHRS and CDR2 as YFSETQ. The CDR3 region has the DNA TGCGCCAGCAGCTTGTGGGACCCTAGCACAGATACGCAGTATTTT. It specifies CASSLWDPSTDTQYF.

V is TRBV5-4 and J is TRBJ2-6; D remains ambiguous. The CDR3 runs to 13 residues. V lost 1 base to trimming and J lost 2 bases, with 1 base between them. Germline CDR1 SGHNT, CDR2 YYREEE (reference sequence). In DNA form, the CDR3 reads TGTGCCAGCAGCTTGACTGGGGCCAACGTCCTGACTTTC. It is translated as CASSLTGANVLTF.